This entry features one TCR beta chain sequence. This entry comes from a study of OX40 agonist ivuxolimab in advanced cancers. About the study: The dose-escalation cohort had hepatocellular carcinoma, melanoma, renal cell or head and neck cancer.

Measured with immunoSEQ multiplex PCR; TCRdb has only the in-frame clones, and not every one. The profile shows about 60,000 clones, around 86% of them singletons. Trimming took 2 bases from V and 7 from J, leaving 9 bases between them. This CDR3 comprises 13 residues. Germline lookup yields CDR1 MNHEY and CDR2 SMNVEV (reference sequence). The sample here was CD4+ or CD8+ T cells sorted from blood, taken in a trial of the OX40 agonist ivuxolimab. V and J are TRBV27 and TRBJ1-5; D possibly corresponds to TRBD1 (6 bases). The receptor was isolated from an adult with an advanced solid tumor such as melanoma, head and neck, liver or kidney cancer. CDR3 nucleotide sequence: TGTGCCAGCAGTTTAGGACAGTGGCAGCCCCAGCATTTT. Protein product: CASSLGQWQPQHF.